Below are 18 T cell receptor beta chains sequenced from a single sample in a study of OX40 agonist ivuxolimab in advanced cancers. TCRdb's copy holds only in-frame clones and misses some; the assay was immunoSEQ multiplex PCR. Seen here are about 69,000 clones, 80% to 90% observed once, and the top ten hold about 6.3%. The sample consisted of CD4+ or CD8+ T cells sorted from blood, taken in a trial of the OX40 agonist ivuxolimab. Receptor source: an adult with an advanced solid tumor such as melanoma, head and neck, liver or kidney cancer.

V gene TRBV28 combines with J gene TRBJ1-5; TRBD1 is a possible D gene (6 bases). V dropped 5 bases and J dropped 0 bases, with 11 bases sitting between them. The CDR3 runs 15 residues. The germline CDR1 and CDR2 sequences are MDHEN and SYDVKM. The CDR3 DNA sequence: TGTGCCAGCAGTATCCGGACAGTTAGCAATCAGCCCCAGCATTTT. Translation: CASSIRTVSNQPQHF.

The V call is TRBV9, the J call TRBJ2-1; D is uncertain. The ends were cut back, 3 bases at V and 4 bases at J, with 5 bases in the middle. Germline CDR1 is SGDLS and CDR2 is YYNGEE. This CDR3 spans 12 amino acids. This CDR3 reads CASSAFYNEQFF. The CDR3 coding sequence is TGTGCCAGCAGCGCCTTTTACAATGAGCAGTTCTTC.

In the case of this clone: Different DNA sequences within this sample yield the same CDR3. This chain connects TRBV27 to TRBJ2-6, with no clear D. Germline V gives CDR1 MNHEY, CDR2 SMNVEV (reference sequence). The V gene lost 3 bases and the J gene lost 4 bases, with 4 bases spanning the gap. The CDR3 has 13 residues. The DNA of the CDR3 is TGTGCCAGCAGTTTTTCCGGGGCCAACGTCCTGACTTTC. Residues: CASSFSGANVLTF.

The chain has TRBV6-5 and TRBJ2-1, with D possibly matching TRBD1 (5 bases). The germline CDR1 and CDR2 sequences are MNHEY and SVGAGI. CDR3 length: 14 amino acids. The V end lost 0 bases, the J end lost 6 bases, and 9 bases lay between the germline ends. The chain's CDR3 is CASSYSKRGNEQFF. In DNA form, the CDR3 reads TGTGCCAGCAGTTACTCGAAAAGGGGCAATGAGCAGTTCTTC.

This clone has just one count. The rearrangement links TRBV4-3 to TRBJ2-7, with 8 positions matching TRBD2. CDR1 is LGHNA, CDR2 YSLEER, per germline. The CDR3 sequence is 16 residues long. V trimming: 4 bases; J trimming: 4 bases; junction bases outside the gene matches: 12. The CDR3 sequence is CASSRSGNSGVYEQYF. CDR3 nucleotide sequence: TGCGCCAGCAGCCGAAGTGGGAATAGCGGGGTTTACGAGCAGTACTTC.

CDR3 sequence (DNA): TGTGCCAGCAGCTCGCTAGCGGCCACAGATACGCAGTATTTT. It is translated as CASSSLAATDTQYF. This chain joins TRBV28 and TRBJ2-3; 7 bases fit TRBD2. V lost 6 bases, J lost 2 bases, and 5 bases stayed unmatched. The CDR3 totals 14 residues. Germline CDR1 is MDHEN and CDR2 is SYDVKM.

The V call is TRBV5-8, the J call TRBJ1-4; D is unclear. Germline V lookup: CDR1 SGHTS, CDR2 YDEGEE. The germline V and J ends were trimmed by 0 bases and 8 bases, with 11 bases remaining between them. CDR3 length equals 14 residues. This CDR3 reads CASSLEGADEKLFF. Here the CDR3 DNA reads TGTGCCAGCAGCTTGGAGGGAGCGGACGAAAAACTGTTTTTT. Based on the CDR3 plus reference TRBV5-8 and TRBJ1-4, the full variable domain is EAGVTQSPTHLIKTRGQQATLRCSPISGHTSVYWYQQALGLGLQFLLWYDEGEERNRGNFPPRFSGRQFPNYSSELNVNALELEDSALYLCASSLEGADEKLFFGSGTQLSVL.

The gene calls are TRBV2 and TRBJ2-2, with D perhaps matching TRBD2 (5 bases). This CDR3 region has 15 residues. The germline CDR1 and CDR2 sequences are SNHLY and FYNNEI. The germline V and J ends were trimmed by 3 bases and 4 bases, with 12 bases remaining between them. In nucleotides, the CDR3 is TGTGCCAGCAGTGATGAAGCGGCCTCCACCGGGGAGCTGTTTTTT. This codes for CASSDEAASTGELFF.

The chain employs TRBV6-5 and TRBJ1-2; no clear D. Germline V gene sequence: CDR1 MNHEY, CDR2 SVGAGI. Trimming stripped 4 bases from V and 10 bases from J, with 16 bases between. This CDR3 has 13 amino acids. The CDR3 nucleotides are TGTGCCAGCAGTTGGCGGACCTATGGCGACTACACCTTC. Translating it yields CASSWRTYGDYTF.

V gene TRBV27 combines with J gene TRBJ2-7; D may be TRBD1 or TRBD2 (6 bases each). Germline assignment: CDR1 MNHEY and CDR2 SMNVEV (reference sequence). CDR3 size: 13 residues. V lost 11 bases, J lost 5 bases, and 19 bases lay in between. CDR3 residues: CAVSDGGHHEQYF. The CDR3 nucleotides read TGTGCCGTCTCCGACGGGGGCCACCACGAGCAGTACTTC.

The CDR3 bases are TGTGCCAGCAGCCTCGTCGGGACTGTCTACAATGAGCAGTTCTTC. This encodes CASSLVGTVYNEQFF. The chain has TRBV27 and TRBJ2-1; perhaps TRBD2 as D (6 bases). CDR3 length equals 15 residues. Germline V gene sequence: CDR1 MNHEY, CDR2 SMNVEV (reference sequence). Trimming left V 6 bases short and J 3 bases short, with 15 bases between.

The CDR3 sequence is CAAAYSGLAGEETQYF. CDR3 coding DNA: TGTGCCGCAGCTTATTCGGGGCTAGCGGGAGAAGAGACCCAGTACTTC. The rearrangement links TRBV5-4 to TRBJ2-5; 10 nucleotides agree with TRBD2. This CDR3 is built from 16 residues. Germline CDR1 reads SGHNT; CDR2 reads YYREEE (reference sequence). The trim removed 10 bases at V and 3 bases at J, leaving 15 bases unmatched.

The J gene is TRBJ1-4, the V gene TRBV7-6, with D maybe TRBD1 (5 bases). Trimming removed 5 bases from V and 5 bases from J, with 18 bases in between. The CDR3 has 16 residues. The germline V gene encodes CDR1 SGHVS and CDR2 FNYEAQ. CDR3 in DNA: TGTGCCAGCAGCCCCCAACCCGACAGCCTCAATGAAAAACTGTTTTTT. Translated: CASSPQPDSLNEKLFF.

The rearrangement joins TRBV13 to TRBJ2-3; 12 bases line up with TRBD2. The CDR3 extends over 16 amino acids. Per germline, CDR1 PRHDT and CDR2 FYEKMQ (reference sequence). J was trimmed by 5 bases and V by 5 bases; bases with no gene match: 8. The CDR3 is CASSLRLAGAKDTQYF. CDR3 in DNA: TGTGCCAGCAGCCTTCGACTAGCGGGAGCGAAAGATACGCAGTATTTT.

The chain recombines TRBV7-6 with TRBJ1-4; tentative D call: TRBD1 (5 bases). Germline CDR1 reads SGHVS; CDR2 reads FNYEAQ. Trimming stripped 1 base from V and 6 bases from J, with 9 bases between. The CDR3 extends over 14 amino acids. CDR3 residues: CASSLGDGYEKLFF. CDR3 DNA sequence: TGTGCCAGCAGCTTAGGGGACGGATATGAAAAACTGTTTTTT.

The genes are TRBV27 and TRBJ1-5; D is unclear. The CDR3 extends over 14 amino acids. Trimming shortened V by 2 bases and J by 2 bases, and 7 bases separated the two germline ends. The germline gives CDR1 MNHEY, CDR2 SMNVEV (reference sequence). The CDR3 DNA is TGTGCCAGCAGTTTAATAGGTGGCAATCAGCCCCAGCATTTT. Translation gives CASSLIGGNQPQHF.

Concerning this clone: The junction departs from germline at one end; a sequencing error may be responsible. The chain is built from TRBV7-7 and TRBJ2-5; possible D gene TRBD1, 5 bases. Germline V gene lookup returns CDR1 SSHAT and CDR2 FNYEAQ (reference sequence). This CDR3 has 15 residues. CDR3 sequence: CASSPPWGGQETQYF. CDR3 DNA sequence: TGTGCTAGCAGCCCCCCTTGGGGCGGCCAAGAGACCCAGTACTTC.

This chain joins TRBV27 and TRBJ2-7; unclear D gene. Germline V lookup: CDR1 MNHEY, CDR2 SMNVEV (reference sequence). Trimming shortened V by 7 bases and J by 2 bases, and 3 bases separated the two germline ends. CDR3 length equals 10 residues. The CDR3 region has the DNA TGTGCCAGCAAAGCCTACGAGCAGTACTTC. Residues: CASKAYEQYF.